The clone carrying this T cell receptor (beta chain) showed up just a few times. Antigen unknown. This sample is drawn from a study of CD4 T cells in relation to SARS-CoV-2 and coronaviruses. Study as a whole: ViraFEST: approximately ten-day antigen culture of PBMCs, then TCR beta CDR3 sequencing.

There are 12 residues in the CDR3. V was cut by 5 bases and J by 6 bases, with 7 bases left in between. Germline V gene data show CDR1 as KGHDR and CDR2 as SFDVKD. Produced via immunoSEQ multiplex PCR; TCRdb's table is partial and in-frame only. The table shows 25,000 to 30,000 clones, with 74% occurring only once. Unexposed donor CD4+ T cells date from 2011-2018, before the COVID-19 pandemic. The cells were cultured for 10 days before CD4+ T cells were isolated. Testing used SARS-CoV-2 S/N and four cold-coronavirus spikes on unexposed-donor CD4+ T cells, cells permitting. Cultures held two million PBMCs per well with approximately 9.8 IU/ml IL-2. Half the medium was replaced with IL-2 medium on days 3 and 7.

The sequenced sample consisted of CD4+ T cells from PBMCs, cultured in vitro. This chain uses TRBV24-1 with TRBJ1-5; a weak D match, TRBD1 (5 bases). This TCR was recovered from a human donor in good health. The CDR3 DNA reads TGTGCCACCAGTGTGGGGGGTCAGCCCCAGCATTTT. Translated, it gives CATSVGGQPQHF.